This T cell receptor (beta chain) was documented in a study of OX40 agonist ivuxolimab in advanced cancers. TCRdb keeps only in-frame clones here, not all; method: immunoSEQ multiplex PCR. The sample carries under 100,000 clones, over 70% recorded once. The V and J ends lost 5 bases and 8 bases, in that order; junction bases with no gene match: 8. Germline V gives CDR1 SGHNT, CDR2 YENEEA. This CDR3 is built from 15 residues. The sample consisted of CD4+ or CD8+ T cells sorted from blood, taken in a trial of the OX40 agonist ivuxolimab. The clonotype was recovered from an adult with an advanced solid tumor such as melanoma, head and neck, liver or kidney cancer. The genes are TRBV11-3 and TRBJ1-6, with 8 bases identical to TRBD1. The CDR3 sequence: CASSHLDRADSPLHF. The CDR3 DNA is TGTGCCAGCAGCCACTTGGACAGGGCGGATTCACCCCTCCACTTT.